This TCR beta chain was identified in a study of blood T cell repertoires in COVID-19. Study context: Italy, Spain and the United States were the sources of the convalescent and acute COVID-19 samples. Sources were T cells, B-cell-depleted T cells, or PBMCs; the material itself was cDNA or gDNA.

The germline CDR1 and CDR2 sequences are SGDLS and YYNGEE. V dropped 0 bases and J dropped 0; count of bases not matched to a gene: 2. The CDR3 consists of 16 residues. Patients at the Seattle site were enrolled during active infection and followed longitudinally. The method was immunoSEQ multiplex PCR; TCRdb's version includes in-frame clones alone and lacks a portion of them. The table includes about 130,000 clones, roughly 83% detected once. The TCR was taken from a woman in her 70s with COVID-19, enrolled during active disease. The source material was peripheral blood. This chain links TRBV9 with TRBJ1-3, with TRBD1 matching over 8 bases. The CDR3 nucleotides read TGTGCCAGCAGCGTAGCTACAGGGGGCTCTGGAAACACCATATATTTT. Amino acids: CASSVATGGSGNTIYF.